The clone carrying this T cell receptor beta chain was seen a handful of times. No antigen is known for it. Trimming removed 5 bases from V and 3 bases from J, with 14 bases in between. This CDR3 contains 14 residues. CDR1 is SEHNR, CDR2 FQNEAQ, per germline (reference sequence). The entry originates in a study of beta chain features in type 1 diabetes. General study results and limits: Compared with healthy donors, patients appeared to share more similar naive, central memory and regulatory TCRB repertoires.

The study reverse transcribed the entire isolated RNA, so it sequenced expressed TCRB transcripts. Data came from immunoSEQ multiplex PCR; TCRdb stores just in-frame clones and leaves some out. Of about 360,000 clones listed, 10% to 15% are singletons. The clonotype originates from a man younger than 35 in good health. This sequence joins TRBV7-9 and TRBJ2-7; maybe TRBD1 (6 bases). Material: naive CD4+ T cells from blood. CDR3 amino acids: CASSPLQGSYEQYF. The DNA for the CDR3 is TGTGCCAGCAGCCCCCTGCAGGGGAGCTACGAGCAGTACTTC.